The 21 T cell receptor beta chains below come from one sample, sequenced in a study of blood T cell repertoires in COVID-19. Assay: immunoSEQ multiplex PCR; the TCRdb copy retains only in-frame clones and omits some. The repertoire holds about 440,000 clones, with nearly 90% as singletons. The sample taken for sequencing was PBMCs or T cells enriched from blood (not recorded which). The receptors come from a woman between 18 and 30 years old with acute COVID-19.

The chain uses TRBV11-2 and TRBJ1-2; D is possibly TRBD1 (5 bases). The length of the CDR3 is 15 residues. The germline V and J ends were trimmed by 1 base and 8 bases, with 17 bases remaining between them. Per the germline V gene, CDR1 is SGHAT and CDR2 is FQNNGV. The chain's CDR3 is CASSLAAGGGKGYTF. The CDR3 DNA is TGTGCCAGCAGCTTAGCTGCGGGGGGTGGAAAGGGCTACACCTTC.

The chain joins TRBV7-2 to TRBJ2-5; 13 nucleotides agree with TRBD2. The CDR3 is 16 residues long. Looked up from germline, CDR1 is SGHTA and CDR2 is FQGNSA. V was pared by 4 bases and J by 0 bases, with 2 bases of the junction left unmatched. The CDR3 DNA follows: TGTGCCAGCAGCTCGGGACTAGCGGGAAACCAAGAGACCCAGTACTTC. Its protein is CASSSGLAGNQETQYF.

The CDR3 DNA reads TGTGCCAGCCCGGGGGCAGGGGGCTTCAATGAGCAGTTCTTC. The encoded protein is CASPGAGGFNEQFF. The V call is TRBV6-5, the J call TRBJ2-1; TRBD1 aligns across 8 bases. V was pared by 8 bases and J by 6 bases, with 9 bases of the junction left unmatched. The CDR3 is 14 amino acids. Germline lookup yields CDR1 MNHEY and CDR2 SVGAGI.

This chain connects TRBV6-5 to TRBJ1-6; possible D gene TRBD1, 6 bases. Germline loops: CDR1 MNHEY, CDR2 SVGAGI. Trimming took off 6 bases at V and 6 bases at J, with 15 bases between the two ends. The CDR3 covers 15 residues. The CDR3 sequence is CASSHRVASNSPLHF. The CDR3, as DNA: TGTGCCAGCAGCCACAGGGTAGCCTCTAATTCACCCCTCCACTTT.

This chain links TRBV6-5 with TRBJ1-6; no firm D call. V lost 6 bases and J 6 bases, leaving 15 bases between the germline ends. CDR1 and CDR2 (germline): MNHEY, SVGAGI. The CDR3 loop spans 15 amino acids. CDR3 sequence (DNA): TGTGCCAGCAGCCAGACACCCTACCCTAATTCACCCCTCCACTTT. Protein: CASSQTPYPNSPLHF.

This chain links TRBV5-6 with TRBJ2-2; 8 bases map to TRBD1. The V gene's germline CDR1 is SGHDT and CDR2 YYEEEE. CDR3 length equals 16 residues. With V trimmed by 4 bases and J by 8 bases, 13 bases remained unmatched. The CDR3 DNA sequence: TGTGCCAGCAGCCCCCCAGGGGGCGTTCCGTCTGGGGAGCTGTTTTTT. This codes for CASSPPGGVPSGELFF.

This clone was seen a few times. The chain uses TRBV5-1 and TRBJ1-1; possibly TRBD1 for D (5 bases). This CDR3 is built from 15 residues. V was trimmed by 0 bases and J by 4 bases, leaving 13 bases between them. The germline gives CDR1 SGHRS, CDR2 YFSETQ. CDR3 protein: CASSLEWGGGTEAFF. The CDR3 nucleotides are TGCGCCAGCAGCTTGGAGTGGGGGGGAGGCACTGAAGCTTTCTTT.

The chain employs TRBV28 and TRBJ1-2; possible D gene TRBD1, 5 bases. Per the germline V gene, CDR1 is MDHEN and CDR2 is SYDVKM. There are 14 residues in the CDR3. Trimming cost V 4 bases and J 6 bases, with 15 bases left between them. The CDR3 bases are TGTGCCAGCAGTTCGATCTGGGGCGGTAATGGCTACACCTTC. Its protein is CASSSIWGGNGYTF.

This chain links TRBV7-8 with TRBJ2-1; D may be TRBD2 (6 bases). The germline V gene encodes CDR1 SGHVS and CDR2 FQNEAQ. The CDR3 runs 16 residues. The ends were cut back, 2 bases at V and 4 bases at J, with 15 bases in the middle. CDR3 in amino acids: CASSLSAGLFYNEQFF. The CDR3 DNA follows: TGTGCCAGCAGCTTAAGCGCGGGACTGTTTTACAATGAGCAGTTCTTC.

The V call is TRBV24-1, the J call TRBJ2-1; tentatively, D is TRBD2 (5 bases). CDR3 size: 13 residues. Deletions cut 4 bases from V and 9 bases from J, with 12 bases between. Germline CDR1 is KGHDR and CDR2 is SFDVKD. The CDR3, as DNA: TGTGCCACCAGTGACTCAGCGGATAGTGAGCAGTTCTTC. This codes for CATSDSADSEQFF.

The rearrangement links TRBV5-4 to TRBJ1-2; 9 bases are shared with TRBD1. Germline CDR1 SGHNT, CDR2 YYREEE (reference sequence). This CDR3 is built from 14 residues. With V trimmed by 2 bases and J by 3 bases, 2 bases remained unmatched. DNA of the CDR3: TGTGCCAGCAGCTTACAGGGGGCTGACTATGGCTACACCTTC. Its translation is CASSLQGADYGYTF.

The rearrangement uses TRBV30 and TRBJ1-1, with D maybe TRBD1 (5 bases). V lost 2 bases, J lost 6 bases, and 13 bases lay in between. CDR1 is GTSNPN, CDR2 SVGIG, per germline (reference sequence). This CDR3 region has 13 residues. The CDR3 DNA reads as TGTGCCTGGAGTAGGGAAGGGGTGGCTGAAGCTTTCTTT. It is translated as CAWSREGVAEAFF.

CDR3 nucleotide sequence: TGCAGTGCTAGTTCGGGACACCTGAACACTGAAGCTTTCTTT. Translating it yields CSASSGHLNTEAFF. V is TRBV20-1 and J is TRBJ1-1; D possibly corresponds to TRBD1 (6 bases). The CDR3 is made up of 14 amino acids. Trimming shortened V by 3 bases and J by 0 bases, and 11 bases separated the two germline ends. The germline V gene has CDR1 DFQATT and CDR2 SNEGSKA (reference sequence).

DNA for the CDR3: TGTGCCAGCAGCTTAAACAGGGCGACCAATTCACCCCTCCACTTT. As protein: CASSLNRATNSPLHF. This chain connects TRBV7-2 to TRBJ1-6; a weak D match, TRBD1 (6 bases). Germline loops: CDR1 SGHTA, CDR2 FQGNSA. This CDR3 is built from 15 residues. The germline V and J ends were trimmed by 2 bases and 7 bases, with 12 bases remaining between them. The variable domain in full, with the rest retrieved from reference TRBV7-2 and TRBJ1-6, is GAGVSQSPSNKVTEKGKDVELRCDPISGHTALYWYRQSLGQGLEFLIYFQGNSAPDKSGLPSDRFSAERTGGSVSTLTIQRTQQEDSAVYLCASSLNRATNSPLHFGNGTRLTVT.

This rearrangement joins TRBV7-6 to TRBJ2-2, with D unclear. CDR1 and CDR2 (germline): SGHVS, FNYEAQ. The CDR3 contains 13 residues. Trimming removed 4 bases at V and 6 bases at J, with 9 bases between. CDR3 sequence reads: CASSSLLSGELFF. CDR3 coding DNA: TGTGCCAGCAGCTCCCTTTTATCCGGGGAGCTGTTTTTT.

J is TRBJ1-1 and V is TRBV25-1; TRBD1 is a possible D gene (6 bases). The CDR3 sequence is 12 residues long. The germline V and J ends were trimmed by 4 bases and 10 bases, with 13 bases remaining between them. Germline CDR1 and CDR2: MGHDK and SYGVNS. The CDR3 DNA is TGTGCCAGCAGTGCAGGGGCCCAGGGAGCTTTCTTT. Translating gives CASSAGAQGAFF. Drawing the rest from reference TRBV25-1 and TRBJ1-1, the complete variable domain is EADIYQTPRYLVIGTGKKITLECSQTMGHDKMYWYQQDPGMELHLIHYSYGVNSTEKGDLSSESTVSRIRTEHFPLTLESARPSHTSQYLCASSAGAQGAFFGQGTRLTVV.

The rearrangement links TRBV7-8 to TRBJ1-1; 7 bases line up with TRBD1. Per germline, CDR1 SGHVS and CDR2 FQNEAQ. V was pared by 0 bases and J by 7 bases, with 14 bases of the junction left unmatched. The CDR3 totals 17 residues. CDR3 sequence (DNA): TGTGCCAGCAGCTTAGCCCCCTTGGTCAGGGGGAGTGGTGAAGCTTTCTTT. It codes for CASSLAPLVRGSGEAFF.

The chain carries TRBV11-2 and TRBJ2-3; 9 bases are a match to TRBD2. The CDR3 totals 15 residues. J gave up 6 bases and V 5 bases, and 9 bases lay outside the gene matches. Germline CDR1 and CDR2: SGHAT and FQNNGV. The CDR3 protein is CASSRFSGSSDTQYF. CDR3 nucleotide sequence: TGTGCCAGCAGCAGATTTAGCGGGAGTAGCGATACGCAGTATTTT.

The chain recombines TRBV20-1 with TRBJ2-5; TRBD2 matches at 9 bases. The CDR3 extends over 16 amino acids. J was trimmed by 1 base and V by 3 bases; bases with no gene match: 9. Per germline, CDR1 DFQATT and CDR2 SNEGSKA (reference sequence). CDR3 protein: CSASPSRGGGQETQYF. DNA of the CDR3: TGCAGTGCTAGTCCCTCGCGCGGGGGGGGCCAAGAGACCCAGTACTTC.

CDR3 DNA sequence: TGTGCCAGCAGCCACGGGACAGGGGGCGCAGAGGATACGCAGTATTTT. Translating gives CASSHGTGGAEDTQYF. The rearrangement joins TRBV14 to TRBJ2-3; 12 bases map to TRBD1. Germline CDR1 reads SGHDN; CDR2 reads FVKESK. V lost 3 bases, J lost 6 bases, and 7 bases stayed unmatched. The CDR3 extends over 16 amino acids.

The V gene is TRBV6-5, the J gene TRBJ2-7; the match to TRBD1 covers 7 bases. The CDR3 runs 16 residues. J gave up 6 bases and V 0 bases, and 11 bases lay outside the gene matches. Germline CDR1 reads MNHEY; CDR2 reads SVGAGI. CDR3 nucleotides: TGTGCCAGCAGTTACTCGTGGACAGGCCACCAGGGCGAGCAGTACTTC. Its protein is CASSYSWTGHQGEQYF.